The TCR beta chain under discussion was sequenced for a study of blood T cell repertoires in COVID-19 (dated by TCRdb to about 2020). General notes on the study: The collaborator samples originated in the United States, Italy and Spain and spanned the acute and convalescent phases of COVID-19. The prospective study material was composed of cDNA or gDNA derived from T cells, B-cell-depleted T cells, or PBMCs. Subjects who had been exposed to COVID-19, were actively infected with it, or had recovered from it provided the deeply sampled blood TCRbeta repertoires that made up the dataset. The repertoires were released in a freely available public database intended as a resource for research on the immune response to SARS-CoV-2. The samples were drawn from two sources: the first 160 participants of the ongoing ImmuneRACE study, and over 1,000 subjects contributed by 6 global collaborators. Sample metadata almost always included a de-identified subject ID, COVID-19 status, age in years and sex. HLA class I and class II types, where available, came from metadata supplied by the sample provider rather than from assay-based typing. Results and caveats for the whole study, not just this receptor: How much clinical and demographic metadata was included differed by source and by participant, and the metadata was provided uncurated.

The immunoSEQ Assay, a bias-controlled multiplex PCR, was used to amplify TCRbeta CDR3 regions from genomic DNA. The authors' analysis ran thus. The number of nucleated cells in each sample was estimated from the amplification of reference gene primers within the assay. To quantify the absolute abundance of each unique TCRbeta CDR3 rearrangement, sequence reads were collapsed and filtered. For each sample, productive Simpson clonality was calculated by taking the square root of Simpson's diversity index across productive rearrangements. This is the immuneACCESS table as TCRdb keeps it, with only in-frame sequences that have V and J called. A part of the clones is gone; compared with another copy, unresolved V genes explain less than half, and the rest is unexplained. V and J calls and clone size come straight from that table; D and trimming were deduced from the DNA. Across this sample there are fewer than 400,000 clones, with more than 85% seen only once. Around 3% of the sample goes to the ten largest clones.

As regards this clone: Its antigen is unknown. Base qualities are not at hand, and no much larger clone is one base apart.

Collaborating institutions collected whole blood in K2EDTA tubes following their own protocols. For TCRbeta analysis, collaborators shipped samples as frozen whole blood, isolated PBMCs, or DNA extracted from either of those sample types. The sequencing input was peripheral blood. The receptor comes from a human donor in a cohort sampled during active COVID-19.

The DNA sequence follows: TGTGCCAGCAGTGTACAGGGGGTCCCAGGGGACGAGCAGTACTTC. The resulting protein is CASSVQGVPGDEQYF. The rearranged chain carries TRBV27 and TRBJ2-7, with 8 bases aligning to TRBD1. Trimming accounts for 5 bases at V and 5 bases at J, while the number of junction bases matched to no gene is 11. The CDR3 starts with the cysteine, ends with the phenylalanine, and has 15 residues. Only CDR3 DNA remains: 45 bases, in frame from the first base. From the germline V gene (reference sequence), CDR1 is MNHEY and CDR2 is SMNVEV.